This is a list of T cell receptor beta chains from one sample in a study of blood T cell repertoires in COVID-19. Using immunoSEQ multiplex PCR, the repertoire was profiled, and TCRdb retains in-frame clones only, with some absent. Of 70,000 or so clones in the sample, 75% to 85% were seen once. The sequenced material came from peripheral blood. The receptors originated from a human donor in a cohort sampled during active COVID-19. Both conserved end residues are part of each CDR3.

j_call v_call cdr3_aa
TRBJ1-3 TRBV29-1 CSVDGAAGGNTIYF
TRBJ2-5 TRBV21-1 CASSDRTTEPGEARWETQYF
TRBJ2-3 TRBV6-5 CASSPGDTQYF
TRBJ2-7 TRBV9 CASSRQGQEQYF
TRBJ1-4 TRBV30 CAWMVGDVEKLFF
TRBJ1-4 TRBV6-6 CASSERTGTNEKLFF
TRBJ1-1 TRBV5-1 CASSAGGWITEAFF
TRBJ2-6 TRBV29-1 CSAGRDRGSGANVLTF
TRBJ2-7 TRBV5-4 CASSLGWGVTSYEQYF
TRBJ2-7 TRBV28 CASSPNPGVGDEQYF
TRBJ2-1 TRBV7-8 CASSASRDNEQFF
TRBJ2-7 TRBV28 CASGESYEQYF
TRBJ1-4 TRBV10-3 CAISGAGTNEKLFF
TRBJ2-1 TRBV2 CASERLGQGARNEQFF
TRBJ2-6 TRBV28 CASSSAGKPLSGANVLTF
TRBJ2-5 TRBV6-1 CASSEGDRGGRETQYF
TRBJ2-7 TRBV5-5 CASSLGTSGYEQYF
TRBJ2-2 TRBV6-5 CASSFSFTGELFF
TRBJ2-1 TRBV5-8 CASSPGEQFF
TRBJ2-7 TRBV6-6 CASSYPGRVEQYF
TRBJ1-2 TRBV5-6 CASSMYRGQGGYTF
TRBJ1-4 TRBV6-5 CASRRDRGREKLFF
TRBJ2-1 TRBV18 CASSPPASGYNEQFF
TRBJ1-2 TRBV3-1/TRBV3-2 CASSQGGPGQGGYTF
TRBJ1-1 TRBV5-6 CASSPSPGGYTEAFF
TRBJ2-5 TRBV6-5 CASNPQGARETQYF
TRBJ1-4 TRBV5-1 CASSDTGGTNEKLFF
TRBJ2-4 TRBV27 CASGRGAKNIQYF
TRBJ2-2 TRBV7-6 CASSLGLAGGTGELFF
TRBJ2-7 TRBV20-1 CSAPQGDEQYF
TRBJ2-2 TRBV4-1 CASSQEGRGTGELFF
TRBJ1-1 TRBV15 CATRQYTNTEAFF
TRBJ1-2 TRBV10-2 CASSETASYGYTF
TRBJ1-5 TRBV7-2 CASSFHVNQPQHF
TRBJ1-1 TRBV5-4 CASSLDRDEAFF
TRBJ2-7 TRBV5-6 CASSRTDYEQYF
TRBJ2-7 TRBV28 CASRSPAGGSYEQYF
TRBJ1-2 TRBV25-1 CASSGRGLYGYTF
TRBJ2-3 TRBV19 CASSIWDRGTWGTDTQYF
TRBJ2-5 TRBV5-6 CASSWGPRGETQYF
TRBJ2-4 TRBV6-1 CASSELLGTGKNIQYF
TRBJ2-5 TRBV18 CASSPLGTEETQYF
TRBJ2-3 TRBV19 CASSMGQSRDTQYF
TRBJ2-5 TRBV24-1 CATSEAGVKEETQYF
TRBJ2-1 TRBV4-2 CASSGGSRANEQFF
TRBJ2-3 TRBV19 CASSKAGTSTDTQYF
TRBJ1-3 TRBV25-1 CASRTGKVEGNTIYF
TRBJ2-3 TRBV5-1 CASSSSGTTTDTQYF